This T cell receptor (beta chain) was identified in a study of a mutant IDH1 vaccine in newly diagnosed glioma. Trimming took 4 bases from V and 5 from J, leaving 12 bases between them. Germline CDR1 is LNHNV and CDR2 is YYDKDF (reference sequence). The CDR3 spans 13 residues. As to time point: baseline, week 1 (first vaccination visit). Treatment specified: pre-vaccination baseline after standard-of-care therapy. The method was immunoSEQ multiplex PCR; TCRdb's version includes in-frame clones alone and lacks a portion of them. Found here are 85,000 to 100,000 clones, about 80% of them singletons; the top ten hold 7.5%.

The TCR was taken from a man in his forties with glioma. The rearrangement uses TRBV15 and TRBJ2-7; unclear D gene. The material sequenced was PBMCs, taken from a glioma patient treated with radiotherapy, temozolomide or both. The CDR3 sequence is CATSKAWVNEQYF. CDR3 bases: TGTGCCACCAGCAAGGCGTGGGTTAACGAGCAGTACTTC.